Listed below are T cell receptor beta chains from one sample, sequenced in a study of Graves' ophthalmopathy and Graves' hyperthyroidism. MiXCR was run by TCRdb on the multiplex PCR reads, yielding one entry per CDR3 protein. The repertoire holds about 370,000 distinct CDR3 sequences, with about 18% as singletons. The material sequenced was peripheral blood. The receptors derive from an adult woman with stable Graves' hyperthyroidism. The CDR3 runs from the conserved cysteine through the conserved F or W. The D gene is left open where the match is weak. Size values are once, few and many counts, or a class for expanded clones, and some rows have none.

TRBJ1-2,TRBD1,-,TRBV20-1,CSAITTGSYGYTF,TGCAGTGCCATTACGACAGGGAGCTATGGCTACACCTTC
TRBJ1-5,TRBD1,once,TRBV2,CASCAGTGYQPQHF,TGTGCCAGCTGTGCCGGGACAGGGTATCAGCCCCAGCATTTT
TRBJ2-7,-,many,TRBV19,CASSPDRTSGAEQYF,TGTGCCAGTAGCCCGGACAGGACTAGTGGTGCTGAGCAGTACTTC
TRBJ2-7,-,-,TRBV6-1,CASNPASAAGEQYF,TGTGCCAGCAACCCGGCTAGCGCAGCCGGGGAGCAGTACTTC
TRBJ2-2,TRBD2,many,TRBV11-1,CASSPDGLAGGLGTGELFF,TGTGCCAGCAGCCCCGATGGACTAGCGGGAGGGCTGGGCACCGGGGAGCTGTTTTTT
TRBJ1-1,TRBD1,many,TRBV7-4,CVGGTAGKNTEAFF,TGTGTCGGGGGGACAGCCGGTAAGAACACTGAAGCTTTCTTT
TRBJ2-7,TRBD2,many,TRBV12-3/TRBV12-4,CASSRIPSGNAYEQYF,TGTGCCAGCAGCCGAATCCCTAGCGGTAATGCCTACGAGCAGTACTTC
TRBJ1-5,TRBD1,-,TRBV20-1,CSASTGTGRYSNQPQHF,TGCAGTGCTAGCACCGGGACAGGAAGGTATAGCAATCAGCCCCAGCATTTT
TRBJ2-2,-,-,TRBV30,CARSRGSGELWF,TGTGCCCGTTCTCGGGGATCCGGGGAGCTGTGGTTT
TRBJ2-5,-,few,TRBV10-1,CASRGGTARETQYF,TGCGCCAGCAGAGGAGGGACTGCCCGAGAGACCCAGTACTTC
TRBJ2-6,-,many,TRBV12-5,CASVKDLGGPSGANVLTF,TGTGCTAGTGTCAAGGACTTAGGCGGTCCCTCTGGGGCCAACGTCCTGACTTTC
TRBJ2-3,-,few,TRBV4-2,CASQVSTSTDTQYF,TGTGCCAGTCAAGTATCGACTAGCACAGATACGCAGTATTTT
TRBJ1-2,TRBD1,many,TRBV24-1,CATSDNPGTGNYGYTF,TGTGCCACCAGTGACAACCCCGGGACAGGAAACTATGGCTACACCTTC
TRBJ2-4,-,many,TRBV30,CAWSRGGGSKNIQYF,TGTGCCTGGAGTCGAGGAGGGGGCTCCAAAAACATTCAGTACTTC
TRBJ2-2,-,many,TRBV7-9,CASSSTETGELFF,TGTGCCAGCAGCTCGACGGAGACCGGGGAGCTGTTTTTT
TRBJ2-7,-,many,TRBV12-3/TRBV12-4,CASSKKLYEQYF,TGTGCCAGCTCCAAGAAGTTATACGAGCAGTACTTC
TRBJ2-6,-,many,TRBV12-3/TRBV12-4,CASSLRLSSGANVLTF,TGTGCCAGCAGTTTACGTCTGAGCTCTGGGGCCAACGTCCTGACTTTC
TRBJ1-1,-,many,TRBV27,CATSPAGWNTEAFF,TGTGCCACCTCGCCGGCAGGCTGGAACACTGAAGCTTTCTTT
TRBJ2-7,TRBD2,-,TRBV6-2/TRBV6-3,CASSSASSGTRSYEQYF,TGTGCCAGCAGTTCCGCCTCTAGCGGGACCCGCTCCTACGAGCAGTACTTC
TRBJ2-7,TRBD1,many,TRBV5-1,CASSLSDRAHEQYF,TGCGCCAGCAGCTTGTCGGACAGGGCCCACGAGCAGTACTTC
TRBJ1-5,-,many,TRBV30,CAWSPGGDQPQHF,TGTGCCTGGAGTCCGGGGGGCGATCAGCCCCAGCATTTT
TRBJ2-7,-,many,TRBV10-1,CASSGLAVSEQYF,TGCGCCAGCAGTGGTCTAGCAGTTTCCGAGCAGTACTTC
TRBJ1-2,TRBD1,many,TRBV10-1,CASSSRGAYGYTF,TGCGCCAGCAGCTCCAGGGGGGCCTATGGCTACACCTTC
TRBJ2-7,TRBD2,many,TRBV4-2,CASSQAVSARRERVYEQYF,TGTGCCAGCAGCCAAGCCGTTTCTGCTAGGCGGGAGAGAGTCTACGAGCAGTACTTC
TRBJ2-2,TRBD1,-,TRBV6-1,CASIGDRYTGELFF,TGTGCCAGCATAGGGGACAGATACACCGGGGAGCTGTTTTTT
TRBJ2-7,TRBD1,many,TRBV7-2,CASSLEGTGPYEQYF,TGTGCCAGCAGCTTAGAGGGGACAGGACCCTACGAGCAGTACTTC
TRBJ1-1,-,many,TRBV5-1,CASSSLGSLNTEAFF,TGCGCCAGCAGTAGCTTAGGGAGCCTGAACACTGAAGCTTTCTTT
TRBJ2-3,-,many,TRBV12-3/TRBV12-4,CASSLGGADTQYF,TGTGCCAGCAGTCTCGGAGGGGCAGATACGCAGTATTTT
TRBJ2-7,TRBD1,many,TRBV6-8,CASSCGQGRYEQYF,TGTGCCAGCAGTTGCGGACAGGGGAGGTACGAGCAGTACTTC
TRBJ2-5,TRBD2,many,TRBV7-2,CASKTSGNQETQYF,TGTGCCAGCAAGACTAGCGGAAATCAAGAGACCCAGTACTTC
TRBJ2-5,TRBD2,many,TRBV6-2/TRBV6-3,CASSWLAGRTQYF,TGTGCCAGCAGTTGGCTAGCGGGGAGGACCCAGTACTTC
TRBJ1-5,-,-,TRBV6-5,CASSYPLTGSNQPQHF,TGTGCCAGCAGCTACCCCCTCACAGGGTCGAATCAGCCCCAGCATTTT
TRBJ1-2,TRBD1,-,TRBV2,CASSSPGTGGYGYTF,TGTGCCAGCAGCTCCCCCGGGACAGGGGGATATGGCTACACCTTC
TRBJ2-4,TRBD2,many,TRBV11-1,CASSHRGLAPAGAKNIQYF,TGTGCCAGCAGCCATCGGGGACTAGCCCCCGCGGGGGCCAAAAACATTCAGTACTTC
TRBJ1-1,TRBD1,-,TRBV29-1,CSVTDRGGEAFF,TGCAGCGTTACAGACAGGGGAGGTGAAGCTTTCTTT
TRBJ1-1,TRBD1,many,TRBV20-1,CSARVGTGGFLNTEAFF,TGCAGTGCTAGAGTAGGGACAGGGGGCTTTTTGAACACTGAAGCTTTCTTT
TRBJ1-6,-,many,TRBV11-2,CASSLRGYNSPLHF,TGTGCCAGCAGCTTACGTGGGTACAATTCACCCCTCCACTTT
TRBJ2-5,-,many,TRBV20-1,CSASLTWGKTQYF,TGCAGTGCTAGTTTGACTTGGGGCAAGACCCAGTACTTC
TRBJ2-7,-,many,TRBV6-2/TRBV6-3,CASGQESGPTYEQYF,TGTGCCAGCGGTCAAGAATCGGGTCCTACCTACGAGCAGTACTTC
TRBJ2-7,-,many,TRBV24-1,CATSDSRTPKEDYEQYF,TGTGCCACCAGTGATTCGAGGACACCCAAAGAGGATTACGAGCAGTACTTC
TRBJ2-7,TRBD1,few,TRBV6-2/TRBV6-3,CASSYRGPSHEQYF,TGTGCCAGCAGTTACAGGGGGCCGTCCCACGAGCAGTACTTC
TRBJ1-1,-,many,TRBV29-1,CSVGQDSTEAFF,TGCAGCGTTGGACAGGATAGTACTGAAGCTTTCTTT
TRBJ2-5,-,-,TRBV15,CATSRRETQYF,TGTGCCACCAGTAGAAGGGAGACCCAGTACTTC
TRBJ2-7,-,-,TRBV20-1,CSASFGLFKLYEQYF,TGCAGTGCTAGTTTCGGGCTGTTTAAGCTCTACGAGCAGTACTTC
TRBJ1-5,-,many,TRBV19,CASSPTGTHNQPQHF,TGTGCCAGTAGTCCTACCGGGACACACAATCAGCCCCAGCATTTT
TRBJ1-2,-,-,TRBV28,CASSPWERQVGYTF,TGTGCCAGCAGTCCCTGGGAAAGGCAGGTCGGCTACACCTTC
TRBJ2-7,-,many,TRBV6-5,CASSYSGSSLYEQYF,TGTGCCAGCAGTTACTCAGGGTCCAGTCTCTACGAGCAGTACTTC
TRBJ2-7,TRBD2,many,TRBV12-3/TRBV12-4,CASSSTRGTYEQYF,TGTGCCAGCAGTTCGACGCGGGGGACCTACGAGCAGTACTTC
TRBJ2-7,TRBD2,many,TRBV20-1,CSVREGLAEQYF,TGCAGTGTTAGGGAGGGGCTCGCCGAGCAGTACTTC
TRBJ1-1,TRBD1,many,TRBV6-1,CASSEAPGQANEAFF,TGTGCCAGCAGTGAAGCGCCGGGACAGGCAAATGAAGCTTTCTTT
TRBJ2-4,TRBD2,-,TRBV20-1,CSARRAGEAKNIKYF,TGCAGTGCGAGACGAGCGGGAGAGGCCAAAAACATTAAGTACTTC
TRBJ2-5,-,many,TRBV28,CASRTPGETQYF,TGTGCCAGCAGGACCCCTGGGGAGACCCAGTACTTC
TRBJ1-6,TRBD1,many,TRBV27,CANHRDSNSPLHF,TGTGCCAACCACCGGGACAGTAATTCACCCCTCCACTTT
TRBJ2-7,-,-,TRBV12-5,CASGWRDYEQYF,TGTGCTAGTGGTTGGCGGGACTACGAGCAGTACTTC